This T cell receptor (beta chain) is drawn from a study of blood T cell repertoires in COVID-19. Study-wide context: From the United States, Italy and Spain came samples of acute and convalescent COVID-19. From T cells, B-cell-depleted T cells, or PBMCs came the material, which was cDNA or gDNA.

Methods used by the authors: Amplification from reference gene primers served as the basis for estimated nucleated cell counts. The method was immunoSEQ multiplex PCR; TCRdb's version includes in-frame clones alone and lacks a portion of them. V and J calls and clone size follow that table, whereas D and trimming were derived from the DNA. The sample consists of fewer than 150,000 clones, approximately 78% of them appearing once. The CDR3 contains 15 residues. Trimming cost V 3 bases and J 5 bases, with 16 bases left between them. Germline-derived CDR1 and CDR2 are LNHDA and SQIVND (reference sequence).

The chain couples TRBV19 to TRBJ1-2; D gene uncertain. The sequenced material came from peripheral blood. The clonotype comes from a man aged 60 to 69 who had recovered from COVID-19. DNA for the CDR3: TGTGCCAGTAGTATTGACTTGACACCGGGGTATGGCTACACCTTC. Translation gives CASSIDLTPGYGYTF.